This TCR beta chain came from a study of cytomegalovirus exposure and HLA in healthy donors. Study details: Earlier results showed 90 million to 120 million unique TCR beta sequences derived from roughly 180 million T cells. Findings of the study overall: Later analysis associated a missense DCLRE1C variant with TCR beta V- and J-gene trimming. Being indistinguishable, some V segments were excluded, TRBV6-2 and TRBV6-3 among them.

V was clipped by 2 bases and J by 2 bases; unmatched bases: 5. The CDR3 loop spans 16 amino acids. CDR1 and CDR2 from the germline V gene are SNHLY and FYNNEI. PCR was performed using 60 Vbeta and 13 Jbeta primers. The data were produced by immunoSEQ multiplex PCR, yet TCRdb's version contains in-frame clones alone and is incomplete. The sample shows under 110,000 clones, around 75% of them seen only once. Details on this clone: What it binds is unknown.

The rearrangement uses TRBV2 and TRBJ2-7; 11 bases are a match to TRBD2. The sequence was obtained from a male donor in good health and CMV-seropositive. Specimen: PBMCs. The CDR3, as DNA: TGTGCCAGCAGTGAAAGGTCACTAGCGGGGGCCTACGAGCAGTACTTC. It is translated as CASSERSLAGAYEQYF. The complete variable domain, with remaining parts taken from reference TRBV2 and TRBJ2-7, reads EPEVTQTPSHQVTQMGQEVILRCVPISNHLYFYWYRQILGQKVEFLVSFYNNEISEKSEIFDDQFSVERPDGSNFTLKIRSTKLEDSAMYFCASSERSLAGAYEQYFGPGTRLTVT.